The T cell receptor beta chain under discussion was sequenced for a study of T cells in Graves' hyperthyroidism and ophthalmopathy. No ophthalmopathy progression within 18 months constituted stable Graves' hyperthyroidism. Uncontrolled infection, other autoimmune disease, pregnancy or lactation disqualified patients from enrolment. The CDR3 runs to 12 residues. Germline V CDR1 and CDR2: SQVTM, ANQGSEA. Overall study results and limits: Most clonotypes expanded in thyroid above 0.001 were likewise present in blood.

This clonotype has a count of ten or more. Its cognate antigen is unknown. Authors of the study amplified TCR beta CDR3 regions from RNA transcripts. TCR CDR3 underwent first-round RT-PCR with the HTBI primer set. TCRdb processed the multiplex PCR reads anew with MiXCR; each CDR3 protein has one entry. This table has just under 750,000 distinct CDR3 sequences, over 35% appearing once. The sequencing sample was made of blood. The receptor comes from a woman in her thirties or forties with Graves' hyperthyroidism. V and J are TRBV29-1 and TRBJ1-5; D may be TRBD1 (5 bases). The DNA of the CDR3 is TGCAGTGCTACGGGGGGCAATCAGCCCCAGCATTTT. It encodes CSATGGNQPQHF.